This record covers a single TCR beta chain. Germline and junction disagree at one end, which may indicate a read error. Patients underwent thyroid surgery, and none had received any treatment before it. This record belongs to a study of metastatic and nonmetastatic thyroid tumors. The overall study: Repertoire comparison spanned blood and tumor or nodule tissue of malignant and benign thyroid patients.

From the PCR reads, TCRdb re-called clones with MiXCR. This sample has approximately 21,000 clones, with roughly a quarter found just once. CDR3 length: 18 amino acids. The V gene's germline CDR1 is SGHAT and CDR2 FQNNGV. The sequence came from a female donor with papillary thyroid cancer or a benign thyroid nodule (not recorded which). Some clones in this sample may be carry-over from other donors' samples. The sequenced material came from blood. The chain uses TRBV11-2 and TRBJ2-1, with a possible D match to TRBD2 (6 bases). CDR3: CSSSLVELALSSYNEQFF. The CDR3, as DNA: TGTTCCAGCAGCTTAGTGGAACTAGCCTTAAGCTCCTACAATGAGCAGTTCTTC.